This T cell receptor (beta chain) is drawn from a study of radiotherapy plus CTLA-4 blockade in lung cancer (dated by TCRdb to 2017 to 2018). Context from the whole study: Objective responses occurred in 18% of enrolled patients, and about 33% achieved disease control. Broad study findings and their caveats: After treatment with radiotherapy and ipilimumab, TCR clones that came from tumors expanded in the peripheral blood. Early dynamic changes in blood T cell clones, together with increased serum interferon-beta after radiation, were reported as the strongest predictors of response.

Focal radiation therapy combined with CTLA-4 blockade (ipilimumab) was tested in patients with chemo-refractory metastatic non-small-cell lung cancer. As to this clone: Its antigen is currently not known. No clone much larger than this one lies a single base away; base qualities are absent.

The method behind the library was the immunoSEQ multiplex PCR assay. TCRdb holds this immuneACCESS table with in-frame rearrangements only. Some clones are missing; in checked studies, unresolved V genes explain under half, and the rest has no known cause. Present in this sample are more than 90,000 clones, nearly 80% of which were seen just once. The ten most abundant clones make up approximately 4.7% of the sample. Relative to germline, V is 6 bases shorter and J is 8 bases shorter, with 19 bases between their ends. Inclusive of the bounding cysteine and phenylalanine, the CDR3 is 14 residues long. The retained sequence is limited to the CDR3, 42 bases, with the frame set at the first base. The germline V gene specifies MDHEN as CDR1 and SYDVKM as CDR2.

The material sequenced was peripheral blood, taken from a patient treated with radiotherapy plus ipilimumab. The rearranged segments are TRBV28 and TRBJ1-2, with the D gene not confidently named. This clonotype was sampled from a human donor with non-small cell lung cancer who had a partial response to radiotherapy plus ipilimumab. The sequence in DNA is TGTGCCAGCAGCATTCATGGTAGGAGGTACGGCTACACCTTC. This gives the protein CASSIHGRRYGYTF.